This TCR beta chain derives from a study of blood T cell repertoires in COVID-19. Trimming removed 5 bases at V and 1 base at J, with 6 bases between. This CDR3 has 11 residues. Germline CDR1 reads GTSNPN; CDR2 reads SVGIG (reference sequence). Participants reported their clinical history, and cohort assignment relied on those reports. The assay was immunoSEQ multiplex PCR, and TCRdb's table has in-frame clones only and misses some. In the table there are some 150,000 clones, around 89% of which are singletons. The sequence was collected from a young woman with acute COVID-19. V is TRBV30 and J is TRBJ2-7; D call uncertain. The material sequenced was PBMCs or T cells enriched from blood (not recorded which). CDR3 bases: TGTGCCTGGGGACGGTCCTACGAGCAGTACTTC. This gives the protein CAWGRSYEQYF.